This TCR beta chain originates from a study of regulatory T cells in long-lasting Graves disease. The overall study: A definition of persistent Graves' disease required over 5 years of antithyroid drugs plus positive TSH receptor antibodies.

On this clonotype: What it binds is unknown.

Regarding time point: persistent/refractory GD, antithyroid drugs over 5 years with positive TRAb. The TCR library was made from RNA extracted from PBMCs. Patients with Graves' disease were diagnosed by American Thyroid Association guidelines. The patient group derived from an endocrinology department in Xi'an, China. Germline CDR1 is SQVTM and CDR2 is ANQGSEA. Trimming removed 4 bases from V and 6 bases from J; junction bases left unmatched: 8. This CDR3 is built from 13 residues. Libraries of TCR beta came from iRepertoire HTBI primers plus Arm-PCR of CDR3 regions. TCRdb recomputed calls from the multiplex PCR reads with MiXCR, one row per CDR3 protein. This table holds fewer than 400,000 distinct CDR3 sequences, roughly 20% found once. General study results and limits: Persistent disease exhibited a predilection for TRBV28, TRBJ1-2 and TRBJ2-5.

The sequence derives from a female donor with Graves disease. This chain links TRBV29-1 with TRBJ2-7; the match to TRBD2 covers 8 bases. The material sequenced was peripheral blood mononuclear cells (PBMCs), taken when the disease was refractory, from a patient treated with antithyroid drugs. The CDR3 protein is CSVGAGATGEQYF. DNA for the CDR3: TGCAGCGTTGGAGCGGGAGCAACGGGCGAGCAGTACTTC.